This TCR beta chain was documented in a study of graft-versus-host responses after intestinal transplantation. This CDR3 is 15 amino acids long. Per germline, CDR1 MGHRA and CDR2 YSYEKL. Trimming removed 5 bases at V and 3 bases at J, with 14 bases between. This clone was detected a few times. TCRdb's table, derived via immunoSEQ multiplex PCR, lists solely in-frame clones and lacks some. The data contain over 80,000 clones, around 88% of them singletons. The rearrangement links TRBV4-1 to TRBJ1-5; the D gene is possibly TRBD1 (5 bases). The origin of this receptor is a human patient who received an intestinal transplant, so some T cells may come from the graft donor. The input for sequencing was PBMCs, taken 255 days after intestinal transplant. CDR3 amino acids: CASSLITDTNQPQHF. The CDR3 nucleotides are TGCGCCAGCAGCTTAATTACGGACACCAATCAGCCCCAGCATTTT.